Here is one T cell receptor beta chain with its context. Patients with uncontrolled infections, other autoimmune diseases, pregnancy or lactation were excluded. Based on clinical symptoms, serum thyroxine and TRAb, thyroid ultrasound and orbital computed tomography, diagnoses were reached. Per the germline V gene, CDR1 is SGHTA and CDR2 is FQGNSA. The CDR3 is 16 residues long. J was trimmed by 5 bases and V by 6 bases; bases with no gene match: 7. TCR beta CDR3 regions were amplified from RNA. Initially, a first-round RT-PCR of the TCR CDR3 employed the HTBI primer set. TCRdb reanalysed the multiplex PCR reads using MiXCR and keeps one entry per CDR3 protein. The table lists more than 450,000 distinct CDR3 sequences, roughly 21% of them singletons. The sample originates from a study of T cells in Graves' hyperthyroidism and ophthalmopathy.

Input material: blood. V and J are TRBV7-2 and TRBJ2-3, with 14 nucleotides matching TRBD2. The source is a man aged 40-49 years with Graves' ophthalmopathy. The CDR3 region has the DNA TGTGCCAGCAGGTCCGGGACTAGCGGGAGTTTAGATACGCAGTATTTT. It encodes CASRSGTSGSLDTQYF.